Listed below are T cell receptor beta chains from one sample, sequenced in a study of control samples from healthy donors and cancer patients. Clones were sequenced by immunoSEQ multiplex PCR, and TCRdb holds only the in-frame ones, with some missing. The sample lists more than 95,000 clones; more than 70% were seen once. Sequencing was done on a sample of blood. These receptors were collected from a man aged 55 to 69 in good health. CDR3s include the opening cysteine and the closing phenylalanine or tryptophan. A D gene is named only where the DNA matches it firmly.

TRBJ2-7 | TRBV5-1 | TRBD1 | CASSSGQWADEQYF | TGCGCCAGCAGCTCGGGACAGTGGGCGGACGAGCAGTACTTC
TRBJ2-2 | TRBV29-1 | TRBD2 | CSARSTGGGGELFF | TGCAGCGCCCGATCTACCGGGGGGGGCGGGGAGCTGTTTTTT
TRBJ1-6 | TRBV27 | . | CAASRTRGDSPLHF | TGTGCCGCCAGCAGGACCCGAGGGGATTCACCCCTCCACTTT
TRBJ2-5 | TRBV7-3 | . | CASSSSGTGETQYF | TGTGCCAGCAGCTCATCCGGGACGGGGGAGACCCAGTACTTC
TRBJ2-2 | TRBV19 | TRBD2 | CASSFSGGASGELFF | TGTGCCAGTAGTTTCAGCGGGGGGGCATCCGGGGAGCTGTTTTTT
TRBJ1-5 | TRBV19 | TRBD1 | CASTTGGAGQPQHF | TGTGCCAGTACGACAGGGGGCGCGGGGCAGCCCCAGCATTTT
TRBJ1-4 | TRBV10-3 | . | CAISESVGLSNEKLFF | TGTGCCATCAGTGAGTCTGTGGGACTCTCCAATGAAAAACTGTTTTTT
TRBJ2-7 | TRBV7-2 | TRBD1 | CASSFRTGEAYEQYF | TGTGCCAGCAGCTTCCGGACAGGGGAGGCCTACGAGCAGTACTTC
TRBJ1-5 | TRBV19 | . | CASSFGRGSNQPQHF | TGTGCCAGTAGTTTTGGCAGGGGTAGCAATCAGCCCCAGCATTTT
TRBJ1-1 | TRBV6-6 | . | CASSQGPNTEAFF | TGTGCCAGCAGCCAGGGGCCCAACACTGAAGCTTTCTTT
TRBJ1-3 | TRBV6-5 | . | CASSSLTTRNTIYF | TGTGCCAGCAGTTCCTTGACAACCAGAAACACCATATATTTT
TRBJ2-2 | TRBV19 | TRBD1 | CASRGPNTGELFF | TGTGCCAGCAGGGGGCCGAACACCGGGGAGCTGTTTTTT
TRBJ2-6 | TRBV11-2 | . | CASSLDPLSGANVLTF | TGTGCCAGCAGCTTAGATCCCCTCTCTGGGGCCAACGTCCTGACTTTC
TRBJ1-4 | TRBV7-2 | . | CASSQYRATNEKLFF | TGTGCCAGCAGCCAATACCGAGCAACTAATGAAAAACTGTTTTTT
TRBJ1-4 | TRBV7-2 | . | CASSLSAWKGTEKLFF | TGTGCCAGCAGCTTAAGCGCCTGGAAAGGGACCGAAAAACTGTTTTTT
TRBJ2-1 | TRBV30 | TRBD2 | CAWSVGLAEYNEQFF | TGTGCCTGGAGTGTAGGACTAGCGGAGTACAATGAGCAGTTCTTC
TRBJ1-1 | TRBV5-1 | . | CASGAGLNTEAFF | TGCGCCAGCGGCGCGGGGCTGAACACTGAAGCTTTCTTT
TRBJ1-6 | TRBV19 | . | CATPQGRGGNSPLHF | TGTGCCACCCCCCAGGGCCGAGGGGGTAATTCACCCCTCCACTTT
TRBJ1-1 | TRBV24-1 | . | CATSDSGTQGRAFF | TGTGCCACCAGTGATTCCGGGACTCAAGGGCGGGCTTTCTTT
TRBJ1-1 | TRBV9 | TRBD1 | CASSVGMGQGRRTEAFF | TGTGCCAGCAGCGTAGGAATGGGACAGGGGCGAAGGACTGAAGCTTTCTTT
TRBJ2-3 | TRBV28 | . | CASSPTFTRGLLSTDTQYF | TGTGCCAGCAGTCCAACTTTTACCAGGGGCCTACTTAGCACAGATACGCAGTATTTT